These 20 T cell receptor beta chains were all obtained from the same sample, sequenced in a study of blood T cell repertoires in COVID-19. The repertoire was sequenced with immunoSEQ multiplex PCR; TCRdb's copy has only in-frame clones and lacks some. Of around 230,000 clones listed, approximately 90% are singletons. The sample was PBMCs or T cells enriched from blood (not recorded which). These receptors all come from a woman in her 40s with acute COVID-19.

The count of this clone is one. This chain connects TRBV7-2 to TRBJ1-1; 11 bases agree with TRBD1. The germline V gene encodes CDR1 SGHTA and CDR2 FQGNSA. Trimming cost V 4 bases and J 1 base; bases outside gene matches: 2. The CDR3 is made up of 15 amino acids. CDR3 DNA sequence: TGTGCCAGCAGCTGGACAGGGGGCTCGAACACTGAAGCTTTCTTT. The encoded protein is CASSWTGGSNTEAFF.

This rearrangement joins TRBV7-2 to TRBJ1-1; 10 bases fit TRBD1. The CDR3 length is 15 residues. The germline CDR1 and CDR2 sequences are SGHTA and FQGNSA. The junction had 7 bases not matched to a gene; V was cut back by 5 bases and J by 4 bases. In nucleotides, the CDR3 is TGTGCCAGCAGCGCTCGACAGGGGGCGAGCACTGAAGCTTTCTTT. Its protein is CASSARQGASTEAFF.

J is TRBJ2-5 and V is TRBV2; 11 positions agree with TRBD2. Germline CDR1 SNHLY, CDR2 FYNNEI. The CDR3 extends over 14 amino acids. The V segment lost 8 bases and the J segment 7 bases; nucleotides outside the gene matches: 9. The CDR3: CASGKTSGVGTQYF. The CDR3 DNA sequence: TGTGCCAGCGGAAAGACTAGCGGGGTTGGGACCCAGTACTTC.

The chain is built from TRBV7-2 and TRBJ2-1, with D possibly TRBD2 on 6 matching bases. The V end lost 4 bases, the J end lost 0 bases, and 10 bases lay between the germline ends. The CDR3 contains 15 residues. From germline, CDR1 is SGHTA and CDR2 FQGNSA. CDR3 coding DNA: TGTGCCAGCAGCTGGAGGGGAAGCTCCTACAATGAGCAGTTCTTC. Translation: CASSWRGSSYNEQFF.

This CDR3 is CASSIQTGGASGELFF. CDR3 in DNA: TGTGCCAGTAGTATCCAAACAGGGGGCGCTTCCGGGGAGCTGTTTTTT. The chain couples TRBV19 to TRBJ2-2, with 9 nucleotides matching TRBD1. The CDR3 consists of 16 residues. V shed 3 bases, J shed 6 bases, and the junction held 8 bases outside the gene matches. Germline loops: CDR1 LNHDA, CDR2 SQIVND (reference sequence). Drawing the rest from reference TRBV19 and TRBJ2-2, the complete variable domain is DGGITQSPKYLFRKEGQNVTLSCEQNLNHDAMYWYRQDPGQGLRLIYYSQIVNDFQKGDIAEGYSVSREKKESFPLTVTSAQKNPTAFYLCASSIQTGGASGELFFGEGSRLTVL.

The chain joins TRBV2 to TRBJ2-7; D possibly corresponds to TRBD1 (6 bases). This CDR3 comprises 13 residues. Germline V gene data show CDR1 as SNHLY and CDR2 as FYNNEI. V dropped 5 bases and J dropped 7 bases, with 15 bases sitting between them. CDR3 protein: CASSIHRDTEQYV. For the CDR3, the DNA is TGTGCCAGCAGTATTCATCGGGACACTGAGCAGTACGTC.

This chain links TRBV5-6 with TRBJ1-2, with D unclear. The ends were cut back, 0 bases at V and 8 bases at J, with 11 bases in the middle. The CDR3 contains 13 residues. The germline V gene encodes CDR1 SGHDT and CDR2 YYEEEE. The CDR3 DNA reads TGTGCCAGCAGCTTGGACCGGGTGCAGGGCTACACCTTC. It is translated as CASSLDRVQGYTF.

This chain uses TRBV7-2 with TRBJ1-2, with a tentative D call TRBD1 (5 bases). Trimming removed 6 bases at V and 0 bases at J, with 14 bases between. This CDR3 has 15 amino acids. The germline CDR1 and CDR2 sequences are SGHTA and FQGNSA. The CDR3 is CASSYTQGTNYGYTF. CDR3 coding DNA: TGTGCCAGCAGTTACACCCAGGGTACTAACTATGGCTACACCTTC.

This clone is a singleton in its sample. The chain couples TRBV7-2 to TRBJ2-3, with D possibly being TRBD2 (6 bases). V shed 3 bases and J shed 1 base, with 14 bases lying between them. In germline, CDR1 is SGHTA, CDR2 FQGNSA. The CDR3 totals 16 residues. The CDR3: CASSFLRTMGTDTQYF. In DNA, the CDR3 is TGTGCCAGCAGCTTCTTACGGACTATGGGCACAGATACGCAGTATTTT.

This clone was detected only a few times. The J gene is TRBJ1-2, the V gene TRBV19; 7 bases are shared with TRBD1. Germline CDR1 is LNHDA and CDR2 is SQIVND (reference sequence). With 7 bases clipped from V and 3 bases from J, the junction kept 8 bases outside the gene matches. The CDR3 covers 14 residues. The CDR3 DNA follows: TGTGCCAGTATCCCGACAGGGAATCACTATGGCTACACCTTC. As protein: CASIPTGNHYGYTF.

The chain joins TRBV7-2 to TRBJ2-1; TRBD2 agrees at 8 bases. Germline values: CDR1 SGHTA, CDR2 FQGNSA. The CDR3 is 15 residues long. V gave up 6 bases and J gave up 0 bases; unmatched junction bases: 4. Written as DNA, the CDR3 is TGTGCCAGCAGTCCGGGGGGGAGCTCCTACAATGAGCAGTTCTTC. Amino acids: CASSPGGSSYNEQFF.

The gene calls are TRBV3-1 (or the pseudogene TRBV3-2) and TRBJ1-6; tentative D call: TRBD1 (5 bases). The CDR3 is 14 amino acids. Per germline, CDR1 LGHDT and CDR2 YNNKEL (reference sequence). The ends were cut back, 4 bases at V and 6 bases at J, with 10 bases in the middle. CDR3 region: CASSPQGGNSPLHF. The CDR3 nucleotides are TGTGCCAGCAGCCCCCAGGGCGGTAATTCACCCCTCCACTTT.

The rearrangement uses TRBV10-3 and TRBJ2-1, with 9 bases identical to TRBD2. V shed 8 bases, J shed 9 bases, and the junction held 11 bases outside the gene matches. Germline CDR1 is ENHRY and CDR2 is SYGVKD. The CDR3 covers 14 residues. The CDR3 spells CAIGFEREVSEQFF. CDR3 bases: TGTGCCATCGGTTTCGAGCGGGAGGTGAGTGAGCAGTTCTTC.

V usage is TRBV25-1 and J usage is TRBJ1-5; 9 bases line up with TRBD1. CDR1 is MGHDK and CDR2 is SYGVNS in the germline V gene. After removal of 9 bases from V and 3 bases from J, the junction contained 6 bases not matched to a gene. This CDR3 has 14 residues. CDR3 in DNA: TGTGCCAGTTACGACAGGGGGGACAATCAGCCCCAGCATTTT. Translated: CASYDRGDNQPQHF.

The CDR3 reads CASSPNRGLNQPQHF. CDR3 nucleotides: TGTGCCAGCAGCCCCAACAGGGGCTTAAATCAGCCCCAGCATTTT. J is TRBJ1-5 and V is TRBV5-6; TRBD1 matches 7 bases. V lost 4 bases and J lost 4; bases outside the gene matches: 8. The CDR3 totals 15 residues. Germline V CDR1 and CDR2: SGHDT, YYEEEE. The full variable domain, in which reference TRBV5-6 and TRBJ1-5 provide the parts outside the CDR3, is DAGVTQSPTHLIKTRGQQVTLRCSPKSGHDTVSWYQQALGQGPQFIFQYYEEEERQRGNFPDRFSGHQFPNYSSELNVNALLLGDSALYLCASSPNRGLNQPQHFGDGTRLSIL.

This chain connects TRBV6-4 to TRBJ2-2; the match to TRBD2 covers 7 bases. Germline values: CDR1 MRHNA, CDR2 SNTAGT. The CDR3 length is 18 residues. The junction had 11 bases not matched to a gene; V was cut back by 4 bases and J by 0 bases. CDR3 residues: CASSALAGGGANTGELFF. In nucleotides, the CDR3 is TGTGCCAGCAGTGCCCTGGCGGGCGGGGGAGCGAACACCGGGGAGCTGTTTTTT.

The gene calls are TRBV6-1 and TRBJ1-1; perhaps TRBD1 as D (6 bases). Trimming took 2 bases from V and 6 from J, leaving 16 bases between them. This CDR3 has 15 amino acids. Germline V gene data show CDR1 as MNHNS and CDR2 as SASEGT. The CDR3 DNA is TGTGCCAGCAGTGAATCGGGCAGGGGTAGAGCTGAAGCTTTCTTT. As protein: CASSESGRGRAEAFF.

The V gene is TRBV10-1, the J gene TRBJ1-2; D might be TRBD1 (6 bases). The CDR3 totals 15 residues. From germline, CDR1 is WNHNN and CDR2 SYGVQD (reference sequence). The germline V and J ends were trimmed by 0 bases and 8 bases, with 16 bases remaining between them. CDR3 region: CASSESHAGAGGYTF. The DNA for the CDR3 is TGCGCCAGCAGTGAGTCCCACGCAGGGGCCGGCGGCTACACCTTC.

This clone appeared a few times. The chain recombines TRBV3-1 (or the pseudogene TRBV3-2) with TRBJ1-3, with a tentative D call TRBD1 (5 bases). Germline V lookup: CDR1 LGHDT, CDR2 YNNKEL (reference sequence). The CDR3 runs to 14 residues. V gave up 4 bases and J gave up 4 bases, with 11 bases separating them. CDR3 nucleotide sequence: TGTGCCAGCAGCCCGACAGTAGTCGGAAACACCATATATTTT. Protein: CASSPTVVGNTIYF.

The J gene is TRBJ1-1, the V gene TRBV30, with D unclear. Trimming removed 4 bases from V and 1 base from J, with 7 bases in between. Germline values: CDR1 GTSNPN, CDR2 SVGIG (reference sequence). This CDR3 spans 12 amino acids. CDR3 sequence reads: CAWTPGNTEAFF. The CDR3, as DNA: TGTGCCTGGACACCAGGGAACACTGAAGCTTTCTTT.